This TCR beta chain emerged from a study of blood T cell repertoires in COVID-19. Across the whole study: From T cells, B-cell-depleted T cells, or PBMCs came the material, which was cDNA or gDNA.

V was clipped by 6 bases and J by 1 base, with 12 bases between them. There are 14 residues in the CDR3. Germline CDR1 and CDR2: SGHAT and FQNNGV. This clone was observed once. Assay: immunoSEQ multiplex PCR; the TCRdb copy retains only in-frame clones and omits some. Altogether about 180,000 clones are present, 70% to 85% being singletons, with the ten largest covering more than 8%. The sequencing sample was made of peripheral blood. This TCR derives from a woman of 80 years or more with acute or convalescent COVID-19. This chain joins TRBV11-2 and TRBJ2-5; D ambiguous. The CDR3, as DNA: TGTGCCAGCAGGGGCGTGAGTCCCCAAGAGACCCAGTACTTC. Amino acids: CASRGVSPQETQYF.